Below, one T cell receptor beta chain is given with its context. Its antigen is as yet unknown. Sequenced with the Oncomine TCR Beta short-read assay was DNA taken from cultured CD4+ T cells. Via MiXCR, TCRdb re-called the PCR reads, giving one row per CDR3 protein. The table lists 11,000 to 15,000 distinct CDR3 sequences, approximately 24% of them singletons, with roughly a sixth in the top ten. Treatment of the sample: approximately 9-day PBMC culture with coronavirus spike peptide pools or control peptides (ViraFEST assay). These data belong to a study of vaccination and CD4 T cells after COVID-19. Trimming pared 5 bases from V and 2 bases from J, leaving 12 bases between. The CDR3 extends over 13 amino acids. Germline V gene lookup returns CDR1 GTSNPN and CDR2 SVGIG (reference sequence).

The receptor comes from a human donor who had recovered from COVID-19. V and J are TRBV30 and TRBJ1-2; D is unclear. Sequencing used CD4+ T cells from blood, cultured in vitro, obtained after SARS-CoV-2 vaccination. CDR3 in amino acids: CAWQTGSNYGYTF. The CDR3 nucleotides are TGTGCCTGGCAGACGGGATCCAACTATGGCTACACCTTC.